This entry describes one T cell receptor beta chain. Its antigen is unknown. One entry per CDR3 protein, called by TCRdb with MiXCR from the 5' RACE reads. The table lists about 560,000 distinct CDR3 sequences, more than 15% of them singletons. This sample is part of a study of T-cell memory formation after mild COVID-19. Regarding the study as a whole: Clones that contracted clustered mainly in CM and EM if CD4+ and in EMRA if CD8+.

Trimming took off 7 bases at V and 4 bases at J, with 8 bases between the two ends. The V gene's germline CDR1 is SGHRS and CDR2 YFSETQ. This CDR3 spans 11 amino acids. This clonotype originated in an adult woman who had mild COVID-19 (a few samples of this study predate the infection). Cell type and time point are not known. The material sequenced was PBMCs or a T cell subset sorted from them (not recorded which). The genes are TRBV5-1 and TRBJ1-2, with D tentatively TRBD1 (6 bases). The CDR3 sequence: CASQGSYGYTF. The CDR3 nucleotides are TGCGCCAGCCAGGGGAGCTATGGCTACACCTTC.